The 30 T cell receptor beta chains in this list originate from one sample, sequenced in a study of technical replicates of blood from a few donors. This table comes from immunoSEQ multiplex PCR, and its TCRdb copy is limited to in-frame clones, with some not included. The sample includes 55,000 to 75,000 clones, approximately 95% of them seen just once. Specimen: PBMCs. All receptors derive from a human donor in good health. Some clones in this sample may be carry-over from other donors' samples.

The chain has TRBV4-2 and TRBJ1-2; tentatively, D is TRBD1 (6 bases). The germline V gene has CDR1 LGHNA and CDR2 YNFKEQ. This CDR3 has 16 amino acids. The V and J ends lost 0 bases and 2 bases respectively, with 13 bases between them. CDR3 DNA sequence: TGTGCCAGCAGCCAAGAACTGACAGGAGCAAACTATGGCTACACCTTC. Translating gives CASSQELTGANYGYTF.

The gene calls are TRBV11-3 and TRBJ2-3; no definite D call. Trimming removed 4 bases at V and 5 bases at J, with 10 bases between. CDR1 and CDR2 (germline): SGHNT, YENEEA. The CDR3 runs to 13 residues. DNA of the CDR3: TGTGCCAGCAGCTCCCAGGAAGGAGATACGCAGTATTTT. Encoded protein: CASSSQEGDTQYF.

This clone was observed a single time. The chain combines TRBV7-3 with TRBJ2-2, with 8 bases lining up with TRBD1. Germline lookup yields CDR1 SGHTA and CDR2 FQGTGA. The CDR3 runs 16 residues. V lost 1 base, J lost 6 bases, and 7 bases stayed unmatched. The CDR3 sequence is CASSLSGRGPAGELFF. The CDR3, as DNA: TGTGCCAGCAGCTTAAGTGGCAGGGGGCCTGCCGGGGAGCTGTTTTTT.

The rearrangement uses TRBV29-1 and TRBJ1-2, with TRBD1 as a possible D gene (5 bases). The CDR3 has 12 amino acids. Looked up from germline, CDR1 is SQVTM and CDR2 is ANQGSEA. The CDR3 region has the DNA TGCAGTCTTAGTGACAGCCTGCCTGGCTACACCTTC. Translating gives CSLSDSLPGYTF.

The chain joins TRBV6-7 to TRBJ2-3, with 8 positions matching TRBD1. Being an ORF, TRBV6-7 has a function that is uncertain. V trimming: 5 bases; J trimming: 4 bases; junction bases outside the gene matches: 2. The CDR3 runs to 13 residues. The CDR3 DNA is TGTGCCAGCAGTAGGACAGGGTCAGATACGCAGTATTTT. Amino acid sequence: CASSRTGSDTQYF.

This clone was recorded once. The chain links TRBV7-9 to TRBJ1-5, with D possibly matching TRBD1 (5 bases). The CDR3 spans 14 residues. Germline CDR1 SEHNR, CDR2 FQNEAQ (reference sequence). Trimming removed 1 base at V and 11 bases at J, with 15 bases between. The CDR3 coding sequence is TGTGCCAGCAGCTTAGATGGAGGCGGGGGAACCCAGCATTTT. Translated: CASSLDGGGGTQHF.

The chain joins TRBV19 to TRBJ2-1; 11 nucleotides match TRBD2. The V gene end was trimmed by 5 bases and the J gene end by 3 bases; junction bases not matched to a gene: 6. CDR1 is LNHDA and CDR2 is SQIVND in the germline V gene (reference sequence). The CDR3 runs 16 residues. The CDR3 reads CASSDPSGRSYNEQFF. The CDR3 coding sequence is TGTGCCAGTAGTGATCCTAGCGGGAGGAGCTACAATGAGCAGTTCTTC. The whole variable domain, remainder taken from reference TRBV19 and TRBJ2-1, is DGGITQSPKYLFRKEGQNVTLSCEQNLNHDAMYWYRQDPGQGLRLIYYSQIVNDFQKGDIAEGYSVSREKKESFPLTVTSAQKNPTAFYLCASSDPSGRSYNEQFFGPGTRLTVL.

The chain joins TRBV4-3 to TRBJ2-7, with 11 nucleotides matching TRBD2. With 0 bases clipped from V and 6 bases from J, the junction kept 7 bases outside the gene matches. The CDR3 loop spans 16 amino acids. Germline-derived CDR1 and CDR2 are LGHNA and YSLEER. The CDR3 DNA reads as TGCGCCAGCAGCCAAGATTGGGGTAGCGGGGGGGGCGAGCAGTACTTC. Protein product: CASSQDWGSGGGEQYF.

This sequence joins TRBV6-1 and TRBJ1-2, with 8 bases identical to TRBD1. CDR1 is MNHNS, CDR2 SASEGT, per germline. V gave up 1 base and J gave up 5 bases; unmatched junction bases: 6. The CDR3 sequence is 15 residues long. This CDR3 reads CASSEGLDRVYGYTF. For the CDR3, the DNA is TGTGCCAGCAGTGAAGGACTGGACAGGGTATATGGCTACACCTTC.

The genes are TRBV9 and TRBJ2-1; no reliable D call. The CDR3 loop spans 14 amino acids. The germline V and J ends were trimmed by 3 bases and 6 bases, with 13 bases remaining between them. Germline CDR1 and CDR2: SGDLS and YYNGEE. The CDR3 coding sequence is TGTGCCAGCAGCGCCTACCCTTTCGCCAATGAGCAGTTCTTC. This sequence encodes CASSAYPFANEQFF.

V and J are TRBV4-1 and TRBJ2-3; 8 bases line up with TRBD2. Germline V gives CDR1 MGHRA, CDR2 YSYEKL. J lost 0 bases, V lost 0 bases, and 11 bases had no gene match. The length of the CDR3 is 19 residues. The CDR3 region is CASSQDRAQREFSTDTQYF. DNA for the CDR3: TGCGCCAGCAGCCAAGATCGGGCACAGCGGGAGTTCAGCACAGATACGCAGTATTTT.

This chain joins TRBV7-8 and TRBJ2-5, with D tentatively TRBD1 (6 bases). Germline CDR1 is SGHVS and CDR2 is FQNEAQ. Trimming pared 5 bases from V and 1 base from J, leaving 14 bases between. The CDR3 runs to 15 residues. The CDR3 sequence: CASSPEDRFQETQYF. CDR3 DNA: TGTGCCAGCAGCCCCGAGGACAGATTCCAAGAGACCCAGTACTTC. The variable domain in full, completed from reference TRBV7-8 and TRBJ2-5, reads GAGVSQSPRYKVAKRGQDVALRCDPISGHVSLFWYQQALGQGPEFLTYFQNEAQLDKSGLPSDRFFAERPEGSVSTLKIQRTQQEDSAVYLCASSPEDRFQETQYFGPGTRLLVL.

CDR3 sequence reads: CASSQERKTQYF. The CDR3 nucleotides are TGTGCCAGCAGCCAAGAGAGGAAGACCCAGTACTTC. The J gene is TRBJ2-5, the V gene TRBV14; D remains ambiguous. CDR1 is SGHDN and CDR2 is FVKESK in the germline V gene. Trimming removed 0 bases from V and 6 bases from J, with 5 bases in between. The CDR3 is made up of 12 amino acids.

The rearrangement links TRBV12-5 to TRBJ2-1, with 10 bases matching TRBD2. The germline CDR1 and CDR2 sequences are LGHNT and FRNRAP. The CDR3 contains 16 residues. Trimming removed 5 bases from V and 4 bases from J; junction bases left unmatched: 8. The DNA for the CDR3 is TGTGCTAGTGGTGCCGAGAGCGGGAGGGGTTACAATGAGCAGTTCTTC. Protein product: CASGAESGRGYNEQFF.

The V and J genes are TRBV4-3 and TRBJ2-2, with TRBD1 matching 10 bases. V lost 4 bases to trimming and J lost 7 bases; unmatched junction nucleotides: 6. CDR3 size: 15 residues. CDR1 and CDR2 from the germline V gene are LGHNA and YSLEER. The CDR3 DNA is TGCGCCAGCAGCCGCGGGACAGGGGTTGTCGGGGAGCTGTTTTTT. As protein: CASSRGTGVVGELFF.

The genes are TRBV6-4 and TRBJ2-1, with a possible D match to TRBD2 (6 bases). This CDR3 comprises 15 residues. V dropped 3 bases and J dropped 0 bases, with 9 bases sitting between them. Per germline, CDR1 MRHNA and CDR2 SNTAGT. CDR3 amino acids: CASSEEGDSYNEQFF. CDR3 sequence (DNA): TGTGCCAGCAGTGAGGAGGGAGACTCCTACAATGAGCAGTTCTTC.

V usage is TRBV29-1 and J usage is TRBJ1-1; TRBD1 might be the D (5 bases). The CDR3 consists of 14 residues. Germline CDR1 and CDR2: SQVTM and ANQGSEA. The ends were cut back, 8 bases at V and 0 bases at J, with 16 bases in the middle. This CDR3 is CSIKSDNLNTEAFF. The CDR3 nucleotides are TGCAGCATTAAATCGGACAACTTGAACACTGAAGCTTTCTTT. The full variable domain, completed using reference TRBV29-1 and TRBJ1-1, is SAVISQKPSRDICQRGTSLTIQCQVDSQVTMMFWYRQQPGQSLTLIATANQGSEATYESGFVIDKFPISRPNLTFSTLTVSNMSPEDSSIYLCSIKSDNLNTEAFFGQGTRLTVV.

The V gene is TRBV7-8, the J gene TRBJ2-2, with 14 bases identical to TRBD2. CDR1 and CDR2 from the germline V gene are SGHVS and FQNEAQ. The CDR3 has 17 residues. V lost 7 bases and J lost 0; bases outside the gene matches: 4. The CDR3, as DNA: TGTGCCAGCAAACTGGGACTAGCGGGAGCGAACACCGGGGAGCTGTTTTTT. This encodes CASKLGLAGANTGELFF.

The V call is TRBV5-1, the J call TRBJ2-7; 9 bases line up with TRBD2. The CDR3 contains 13 residues. Germline trimming cut 2 bases from V and 3 bases from J; bases unmatched to any gene: 0. Germline CDR1 is SGHRS and CDR2 is YFSETQ. CDR3: CASSLLAGYEQYF. Written as DNA, the CDR3 is TGCGCCAGCAGCTTACTAGCGGGCTACGAGCAGTACTTC.

The chain combines TRBV12-5 with TRBJ2-3; 9 bases are shared with TRBD2. There are 18 residues in the CDR3. Germline-derived CDR1 and CDR2 are LGHNT and FRNRAP. The CDR3 DNA sequence: TGTGCAGTGGTGGGGACCTTGAGCGGGAGGCTAAGCACAGATACGCAGTATTTT. It encodes CAVVGTLSGRLSTDTQYF.

V usage is TRBV4-1 and J usage is TRBJ2-2; D is perhaps TRBD1 (8 bases). V gave up 5 bases and J gave up 11 bases, with 15 bases separating them. The CDR3 is 13 amino acids. Germline V gene lookup returns CDR1 MGHRA and CDR2 YSYEKL. CDR3 in DNA: TGCGCCAGCAGCGGGAGGGGACAGGTAGAGCTGTTTTTT. Amino acid sequence: CASSGRGQVELFF.

The rearrangement links TRBV14 to TRBJ2-3, with 7 positions matching TRBD1. J was trimmed by 4 bases and V by 4 bases; bases with no gene match: 11. CDR1 is SGHDN, CDR2 FVKESK, per germline. CDR3 size: 16 residues. In DNA, the CDR3 is TGTGCCAGCAGCCGCTGGGACAGAGTTGTATCAGATACGCAGTATTTT. Translation gives CASSRWDRVVSDTQYF.

The rearrangement links TRBV7-2 to TRBJ1-2; D is uncertain. CDR3 size: 12 residues. Between the trimmed V and J ends, which lost 3 bases and 8 bases, there was a span of 10 bases. Per germline, CDR1 SGHTA and CDR2 FQGNSA. This chain's CDR3 is CASSFLGWGYTF. The CDR3 DNA sequence: TGTGCCAGCAGCTTCTTGGGCTGGGGCTACACCTTC.

V and J are TRBV5-4 and TRBJ2-7; 8 bases are shared with TRBD2. Trimming removed 4 bases from V and 5 bases from J; junction bases left unmatched: 14. In germline, CDR1 is SGHNT, CDR2 YYREEE (reference sequence). This CDR3 is 16 amino acids long. The DNA for the CDR3 is TGTGCCAGCAGCCCCGGATGGGCGGGAGGTGGCCACGAGCAGTACTTC. Protein sequence: CASSPGWAGGGHEQYF.

This chain connects TRBV15 to TRBJ2-3; no reliable D call. Looked up from germline, CDR1 is LNHNV and CDR2 is YYDKDF (reference sequence). The CDR3 consists of 17 residues. V was cut by 0 bases and J by 1 base, with 14 bases left in between. The CDR3 loop is CATSRDPLSFGTDTQYF. Here the CDR3 DNA reads TGTGCCACCAGCAGAGACCCGCTAAGCTTCGGCACAGATACGCAGTATTTT.

The DNA of the CDR3 is TGTGCCAGCAGCGTAGACGGGCGGGGGTCGGGCACCGGGGAGCTGTTTTTT. Its protein product is CASSVDGRGSGTGELFF. This chain uses TRBV9 with TRBJ2-2, with 7 bases lining up with TRBD2. The CDR3 covers 17 residues. After removal of 0 bases from V and 4 bases from J, the junction contained 9 bases not matched to a gene. The germline gives CDR1 SGDLS, CDR2 YYNGEE.

The chain combines TRBV7-9 with TRBJ1-1, with unresolved D. This CDR3 is 15 amino acids long. Trimming pared 5 bases from V and 1 base from J, leaving 14 bases between. CDR1 is SEHNR and CDR2 is FQNEAQ in the germline V gene (reference sequence). CDR3 in DNA: TGTGCCAGCAGCCCTTGGGAGAGTAGGAACACTGAAGCTTTCTTT. Encoded protein: CASSPWESRNTEAFF.

This clone appeared once. This chain joins TRBV11-3 and TRBJ1-3, with D unclear. The CDR3 totals 18 residues. V lost 0 bases to trimming and J lost 8 bases, with 23 bases between them. The germline V gene encodes CDR1 SGHNT and CDR2 YENEEA. CDR3 amino acids: CASSLDNQCGVRLDTIYF. CDR3 DNA: TGTGCCAGCAGCTTAGATAATCAGTGCGGAGTCCGCCTAGACACCATATATTTT.

Remarks on this clone: One end of the junction is discordant with germline, which a read error may explain. At the DNA level, this CDR3 is encoded by other sequences in the same sample as well. This chain joins TRBV9 and TRBJ2-1; D perhaps matches TRBD1 (6 bases). CDR3 size: 14 residues. The germline V gene encodes CDR1 SGDLS and CDR2 YYNGEE. CDR3 coding DNA: TGTGCCAGCAGCGTGAGGGGGTACTACAATGAACAGTTCTTC. The encoded protein is CASSVRGYYNEQFF.

The chain employs TRBV9 and TRBJ1-1; a possible D gene is TRBD1 (5 bases). Germline V gene data show CDR1 as SGDLS and CDR2 as YYNGEE. The CDR3 totals 14 residues. The V and J ends lost 7 bases and 2 bases respectively, with 15 bases between them. The CDR3 reads CASGREGYNTEAFF. DNA for the CDR3: TGTGCCAGCGGCAGGGAAGGGTATAACACTGAAGCTTTCTTT.